This T cell receptor beta chain is drawn from a study of T cell responses to AZD1222 COVID-19 vaccine. Overall study findings and caveats: Baseline serostatus was positive in only a handful of AZD1222 recipients. The donor group comprised mostly white British people and more females; the analysis possibly underestimated clonal diversity.

Libraries were prepared by immunoSEQ multiplex PCR; TCRdb keeps only in-frame clonotypes and omits some of them. This table holds 99,000 or so clones, 89% found once. V lost 3 bases and J lost 4, with 14 bases in between. This CDR3 spans 15 amino acids. Germline V gives CDR1 SGHRS, CDR2 YFSETQ. As to this clone: Its specificity is unknown. The identical CDR3 is also encoded by other nucleotide sequences in the sample.

This clonotype originated in an adult who received the AZD1222 COVID-19 vaccine. The chain joins TRBV5-1 to TRBJ2-1, with D possibly being TRBD2 (6 bases). The sequences come from peripheral blood, collected 28 days after the second AZD1222 dose. In DNA, the CDR3 is TGCGCCAGCAGCTCGGGGACTTCCGATTACAATGAGCAGTTCTTC. The encoded protein is CASSSGTSDYNEQFF. Filled out from reference TRBV5-1 and TRBJ2-1, the complete variable domain reads KAGVTQTPRYLIKTRGQQVTLSCSPISGHRSVSWYQQTPGQGLQFLFEYFSETQRNKGNFPGRFSGRQFSNSRSEMNVSTLELGDSALYLCASSSGTSDYNEQFFGPGTRLTVL.